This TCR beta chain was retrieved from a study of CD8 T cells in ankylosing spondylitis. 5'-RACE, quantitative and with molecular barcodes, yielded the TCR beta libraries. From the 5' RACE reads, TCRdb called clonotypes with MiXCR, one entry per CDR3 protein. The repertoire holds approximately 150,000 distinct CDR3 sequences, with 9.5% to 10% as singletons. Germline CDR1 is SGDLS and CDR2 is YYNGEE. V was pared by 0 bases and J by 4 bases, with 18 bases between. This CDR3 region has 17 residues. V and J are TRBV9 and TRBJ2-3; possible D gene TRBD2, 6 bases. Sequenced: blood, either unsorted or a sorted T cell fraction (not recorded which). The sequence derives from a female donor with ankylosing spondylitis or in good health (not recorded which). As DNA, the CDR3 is TGTGCCAGCAGCGTAGTGGGGACTCCGACCCCGGCAGATACGCAGTATTTT. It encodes CASSVVGTPTPADTQYF.